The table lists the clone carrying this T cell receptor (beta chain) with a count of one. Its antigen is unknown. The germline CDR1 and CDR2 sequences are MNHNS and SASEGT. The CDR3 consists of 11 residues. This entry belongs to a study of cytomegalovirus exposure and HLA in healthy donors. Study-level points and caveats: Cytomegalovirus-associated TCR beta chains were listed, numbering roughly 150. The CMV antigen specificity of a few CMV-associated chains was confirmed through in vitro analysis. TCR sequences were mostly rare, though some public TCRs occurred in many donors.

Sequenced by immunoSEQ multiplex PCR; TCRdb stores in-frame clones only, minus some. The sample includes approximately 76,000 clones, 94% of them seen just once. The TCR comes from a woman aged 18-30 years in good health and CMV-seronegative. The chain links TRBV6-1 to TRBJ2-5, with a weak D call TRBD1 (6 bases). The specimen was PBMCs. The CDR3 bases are TGTCCAACTCAGGGGCTGGAGACCCAGTACTTC. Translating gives CPTQGLETQYF.